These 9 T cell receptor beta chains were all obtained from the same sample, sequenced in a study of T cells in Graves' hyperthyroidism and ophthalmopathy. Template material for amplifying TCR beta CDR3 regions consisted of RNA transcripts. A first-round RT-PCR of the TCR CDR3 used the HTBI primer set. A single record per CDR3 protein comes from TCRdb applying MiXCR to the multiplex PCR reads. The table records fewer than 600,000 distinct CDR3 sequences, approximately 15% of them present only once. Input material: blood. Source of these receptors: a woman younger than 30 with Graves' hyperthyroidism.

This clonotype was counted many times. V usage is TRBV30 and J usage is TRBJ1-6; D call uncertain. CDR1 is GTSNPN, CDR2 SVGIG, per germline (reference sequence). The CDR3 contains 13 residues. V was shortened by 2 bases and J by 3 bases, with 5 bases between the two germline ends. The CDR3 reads CAWSLIYNSPLHF. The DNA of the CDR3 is TGTGCCTGGAGTCTTATCTATAATTCACCCCTCCACTTT.

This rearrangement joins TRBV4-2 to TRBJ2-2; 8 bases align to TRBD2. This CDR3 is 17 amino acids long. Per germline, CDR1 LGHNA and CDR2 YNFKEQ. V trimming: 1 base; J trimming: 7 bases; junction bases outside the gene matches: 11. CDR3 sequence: CASSQGRGTSGDGELFF. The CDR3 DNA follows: TGTGCCAGCAGCCAAGGGAGGGGAACTAGCGGAGACGGGGAGCTGTTTTTT.

DNA of the CDR3: TGTGCCAGCCGCGGGGACCCAGACTACGAGCAGTACGTC. Protein: CASRGDPDYEQYV. V and J are TRBV6-4 and TRBJ2-7; tentative D call: TRBD2 (6 bases). The V end lost 8 bases, the J end lost 3 bases, and 14 bases lay between the germline ends. The CDR3 contains 13 residues. Germline V lookup: CDR1 MRHNA, CDR2 SNTAGT.

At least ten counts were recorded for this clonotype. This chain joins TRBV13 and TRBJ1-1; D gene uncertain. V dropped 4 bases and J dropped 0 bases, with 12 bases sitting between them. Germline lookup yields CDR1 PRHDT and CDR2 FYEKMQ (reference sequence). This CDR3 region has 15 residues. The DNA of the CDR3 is TGTGCCAGCAGCTCCCCGAGAAGCCTGAACACTGAAGCTTTCTTT. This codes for CASSSPRSLNTEAFF.

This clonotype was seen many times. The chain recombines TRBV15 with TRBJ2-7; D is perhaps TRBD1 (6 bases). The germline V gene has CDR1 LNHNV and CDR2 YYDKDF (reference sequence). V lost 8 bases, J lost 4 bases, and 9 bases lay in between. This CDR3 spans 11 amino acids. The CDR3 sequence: CATFRGYEQYV. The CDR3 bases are TGTGCCACCTTTAGGGGGTACGAGCAGTACGTC.

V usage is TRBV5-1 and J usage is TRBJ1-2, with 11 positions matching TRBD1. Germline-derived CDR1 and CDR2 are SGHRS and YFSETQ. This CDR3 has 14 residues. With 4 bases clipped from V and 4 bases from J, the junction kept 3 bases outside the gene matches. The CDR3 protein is CASSGGQGGYGYTF. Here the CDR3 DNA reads TGCGCCAGCAGCGGGGGACAGGGGGGCTATGGCTACACCTTC. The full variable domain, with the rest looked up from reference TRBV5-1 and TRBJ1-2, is KAGVTQTPRYLIKTRGQQVTLSCSPISGHRSVSWYQQTPGQGLQFLFEYFSETQRNKGNFPGRFSGRQFSNSRSEMNVSTLELGDSALYLCASSGGQGGYGYTFGSGTRLTVV.

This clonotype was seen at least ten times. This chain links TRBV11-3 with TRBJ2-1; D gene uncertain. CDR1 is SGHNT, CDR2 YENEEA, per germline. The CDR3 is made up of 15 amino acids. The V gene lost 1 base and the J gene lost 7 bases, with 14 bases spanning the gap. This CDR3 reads CASSLGRGWDNEQFF. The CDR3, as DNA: TGTGCCAGCAGCTTAGGACGAGGCTGGGATAATGAGCAGTTCTTC.

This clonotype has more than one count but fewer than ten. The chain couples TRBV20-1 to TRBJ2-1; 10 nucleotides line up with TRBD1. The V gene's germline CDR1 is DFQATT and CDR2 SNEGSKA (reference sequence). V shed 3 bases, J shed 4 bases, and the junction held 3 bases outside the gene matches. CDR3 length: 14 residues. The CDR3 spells CSASRDRGYNEQFF. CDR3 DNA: TGCAGTGCTAGCCGGGACAGGGGTTACAATGAGCAGTTCTTC.

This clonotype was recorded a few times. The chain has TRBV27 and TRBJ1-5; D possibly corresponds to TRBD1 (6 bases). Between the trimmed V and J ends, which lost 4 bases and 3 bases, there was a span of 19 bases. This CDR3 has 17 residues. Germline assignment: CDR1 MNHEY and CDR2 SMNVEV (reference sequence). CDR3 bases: TGTGCCAGCAGTTCATATGCCGGGACACCCAACAATCAGCCCCAGCATTTT. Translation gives CASSSYAGTPNNQPQHF.